This TCR beta chain was captured in a study of cytomegalovirus exposure and HLA in healthy donors. Study-level findings and limits: Later analysis showed TCR association rates varying by HLA locus, highest for DRB1 and lowest for HLA-C.

A multiplex PCR was run with 60 Vbeta primers and 13 Jbeta primers. Assay: immunoSEQ multiplex PCR; the TCRdb copy retains only in-frame clones and omits some. The data contain about 140,000 clones, 79% of them seen just once; the ten biggest clones take up 6.5% to 8%. About this clone: The antigen is unknown.

Germline assignment: CDR1 LNHDA and CDR2 SQIVND (reference sequence). The V gene lost 3 bases and the J gene lost 8 bases, with 22 bases spanning the gap. This CDR3 is 16 amino acids long. The rearrangement joins TRBV19 to TRBJ1-2; D may be TRBD1 (6 bases). Sequencing was carried out using PBMCs. This sequence was found in a man aged 40-49 years in good health and CMV-seropositive. The CDR3 nucleotides are TGTGCCAGTAGTATGGGCCTTGACAGGAACGTGGGCGGCTACACCTTC. As protein: CASSMGLDRNVGGYTF. The full variable domain, with the rest looked up from reference TRBV19 and TRBJ1-2, is DGGITQSPKYLFRKEGQNVTLSCEQNLNHDAMYWYRQDPGQGLRLIYYSQIVNDFQKGDIAEGYSVSREKKESFPLTVTSAQKNPTAFYLCASSMGLDRNVGGYTFGSGTRLTVV.